This T cell receptor (beta chain) was found in a study of T cell responses to AZD1222 COVID-19 vaccine. Overall study context: The study pooled second doses at about 4 or about 12 weeks. Study results and caveats: Repertoires were sampled only after the peak T cell response. Variant regions that are unmutated are reportedly the target of nearly half of spike-specific TCRs.

The CDR3 spans 13 residues. V was shortened by 3 bases and J by 4 bases, with 9 bases between the two germline ends. As concerns this clone: Its antigen remains unknown.

Produced via immunoSEQ multiplex PCR; TCRdb's table is partial and in-frame only. Of roughly 190,000 clones in the sample, under 95% were seen once. The sequence was obtained from an adult in good health. The chain employs TRBV12-3 or TRBV12-4 and TRBJ1-2; D is uncertain. Sequenced material: peripheral blood, taken on day 0 of AZD1222 vaccination. CDR3 amino acids: CASSLDLVYGYTF. CDR3 nucleotides: TGTGCCAGCAGTTTGGATCTGGTCTATGGCTACACCTTC.